This record covers a single T cell receptor beta chain. Tumor samples were taken before definitive surgery or chemotherapy. This entry comes from a study of high-grade serous ovarian cancer treatment subgroups. The germline gives CDR1 MDHEN, CDR2 SYDVKM. V lost 5 bases to trimming and J lost 5 bases, with 14 bases between them. The length of the CDR3 is 14 residues. Sequenced by immunoSEQ multiplex PCR; TCRdb stores in-frame clones only, minus some. The data show approximately 5,900 clones, about 81% seen once. This chain uses TRBV28 with TRBJ2-3; D unresolved. The sequence came from a human donor with high-grade serous ovarian cancer. The sample taken for sequencing was tumor tissue. The CDR3: CASSPPLVEDTQYF. The CDR3 coding sequence is TGTGCCAGCAGTCCTCCTCTCGTTGAAGATACGCAGTATTTT.